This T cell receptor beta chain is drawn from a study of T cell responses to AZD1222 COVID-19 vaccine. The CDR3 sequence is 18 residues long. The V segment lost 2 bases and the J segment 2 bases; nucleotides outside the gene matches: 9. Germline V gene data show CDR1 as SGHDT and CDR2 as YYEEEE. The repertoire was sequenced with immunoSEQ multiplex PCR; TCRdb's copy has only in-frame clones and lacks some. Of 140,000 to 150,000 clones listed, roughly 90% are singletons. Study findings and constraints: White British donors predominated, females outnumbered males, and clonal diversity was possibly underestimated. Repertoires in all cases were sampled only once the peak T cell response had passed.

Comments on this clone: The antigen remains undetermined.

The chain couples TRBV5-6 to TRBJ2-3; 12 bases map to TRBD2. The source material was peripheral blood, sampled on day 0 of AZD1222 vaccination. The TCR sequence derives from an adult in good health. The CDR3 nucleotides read TGTGCCAGCAGCTTTTACCGACTAGCGGGGGCCCCCACAGATACGCAGTATTTT. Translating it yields CASSFYRLAGAPTDTQYF. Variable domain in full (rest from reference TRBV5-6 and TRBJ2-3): DAGVTQSPTHLIKTRGQQVTLRCSPKSGHDTVSWYQQALGQGPQFIFQYYEEEERQRGNFPDRFSGHQFPNYSSELNVNALLLGDSALYLCASSFYRLAGAPTDTQYFGPGTRLTVL.